This T cell receptor beta chain originates from a study of blood T cell repertoires in COVID-19. Per the authors' pipeline: Nucleated cell number was recorded as an estimate derived from reference gene primer amplification. Clones were read by immunoSEQ multiplex PCR, and TCRdb kept only the in-frame ones, dropping some. V and J calls and clone size are given by that table; D and trimming were obtained from the DNA. The sample records 200,000 to 250,000 clones, around 83% being singletons. Germline V gives CDR1 GTSNPN, CDR2 SVGIG (reference sequence). CDR3 length: 11 amino acids. The V gene lost 8 bases and the J gene lost 5 bases, with 12 bases spanning the gap. While infection was still active, Seattle patients were enrolled and then followed longitudinally. The sample holds a few counts of this clone.

The clonotype was recovered from a woman over 75 with COVID-19, enrolled during active disease. The source material was peripheral blood. The J gene is TRBJ1-2, the V gene TRBV30; tentatively, D is TRBD1 (5 bases). CDR3: CASIRGYGYTF. The CDR3 bases are TGTGCCAGTATCCGGGGGTATGGCTACACCTTC.